This TCR beta chain is from a study of OX40 agonist ivuxolimab in advanced cancers. Study-wide results and caveats: Clonal expansion by week 6 occurred in CD4+ and CD8+ blood T cells (at 0.1 to 3.0 mg/kg).

Of note for this clone: No antigen is known for it.

If patients had autoimmune disease history or systemic immunosuppression, they were excluded. Trimming stripped 1 base from V and 6 bases from J, with 19 bases between. The V gene's germline CDR1 is SGHRS and CDR2 YFSETQ. This CDR3 spans 16 amino acids. Clones were sequenced by immunoSEQ multiplex PCR, and TCRdb holds only the in-frame ones, with some missing. The table lists 90,000 to 150,000 clones, more than 80% of them singletons, with more than 0.45% in the top ten. The chain combines TRBV5-1 with TRBJ1-2; D may be TRBD1 (5 bases). The TCR sequence derives from an adult with an advanced solid tumor such as melanoma, head and neck, liver or kidney cancer. Here the sequenced sample was CD4+ or CD8+ T cells sorted from blood, taken in a trial of the OX40 agonist ivuxolimab. The CDR3 region has the DNA TGCGCCAGCAGCTTGTTTGGGCTCGCAGGGCAAGATGGCTACACCTTC. Encoded protein: CASSLFGLAGQDGYTF.